This T cell receptor (beta chain) is from a study of blood T cell repertoires in COVID-19. Across the whole study: PBMCs, B-cell-depleted T cells, or T cells provided the cDNA or gDNA that made up the material.

Using immunoSEQ multiplex PCR, the repertoire was profiled, and TCRdb retains in-frame clones only, with some absent. The repertoire consists of 200,000 to 250,000 clones, with 70% to 85% occurring once and the leading ten covering 9.7%. With 5 bases removed from V and 9 bases from J, the gap between germline ends came to 13 bases. The CDR3 totals 11 residues. In germline, CDR1 is DFQATT, CDR2 SNEGSKA (reference sequence). This clone occurred once. The TCR sequence derives from a man aged 50 to 59 with active or convalescent COVID-19. The sequencing input was peripheral blood. The rearrangement uses TRBV20-1 and TRBJ1-1; D is unresolved. CDR3 sequence reads: CSALRFPKAFF. The CDR3 DNA reads TGCAGTGCTCTCAGGTTCCCCAAAGCTTTCTTT.